This section outlines one T cell receptor (beta chain) sequence together with its context. Its target antigen remains unknown. No base-level quality is on record; no much larger clone is a single base apart. The cohort was made up of several hundred healthy bone marrow donors. At the time of sampling, every cohort member was nominally healthy, though immune exposures that went unrecorded were likely present. The donor was CMV seronegative and belonged to the group of 352 seronegative cohort members. Every donor gave a peripheral blood sample, and the peripheral blood mononuclear cells from that sample were used for TCR beta sequencing. The Qiagen DNeasy Blood Extraction Kit was used to extract genomic DNA from the blood cell samples. This entry is derived from a study of cytomegalovirus exposure and HLA in healthy donors (TCRdb year 2017). Broadly, across the study: In an earlier analysis of 587 of the donors, roughly 300 Gb of sequence data and 90 million to 120 million unique TCR beta sequences from roughly 180 million T cells were reported. Approximately 300 gigabases of sequencing data and 70 million to 95 million unique TCR sequences made up an early release that covered several hundred HLA-typed donors. The genetic ancestry cluster associated with self-reported Caucasian donors included roughly 84% of the roughly 400 genotyped donors. The study aimed to test whether signatures of past pathogen exposure could be identified by cataloging public T cell receptors. Using immunosequencing, the study profiled T cell repertoires from 640 or so subjects and related those repertoires to cytomegalovirus serostatus. Along with the approximately 700-subject first cohort, a separate validation cohort of 120 different subjects was used. To predict cytomegalovirus infection status, the study combined high-throughput TCR immunosequencing, statistical association of individual TCRs with disease status, and machine learning. A later analysis re-analyzed previously published TCR beta repertoires from 666 donors and added high-resolution HLA genotyping to study TCR occurrence patterns. Rather than using new phenotypic data, the later analysis identified candidate immune exposures from TCR beta sequences and from how often those sequences occurred across donors. An earlier analysis of several hundred of the donors used high-throughput TCR beta sequencing to judge whether each TCR beta V gene segment behaved as functional or pseudogenic. Donor age, sex, ethnicity and CMV serostatus were compiled alongside the repertoire data. A later genetic analysis used genome-wide SNP genotypes for about 55% of the 666 donors, treating that subset as a discovery cohort. Every repertoire in the discovery cohort had been generated on one and the same sequencing platform. Class I and class II HLA loci were covered by the typing at four-digit resolution. Typing coverage varied by locus: roughly 629-640 donors for A, B, C, DRB1 and DQB1; roughly 520 for DQA1; nearly 610 for DPA1; some 470 for DPB1. Roughly five DR-DQ haplotypes were handled as single units for association and clustering, since linkage in the cohort was strong. On average, 235,054 unique TCR beta nucleotide sequences were sequenced per donor among several hundred genotyped donors of the cohort, with roughly 19% of those sequences being non-productive. General study outcomes and caveats: A later analysis reported that several top co-occurrence clusters appeared linked to parvovirus B19, influenza, CMV and Epstein-Barr virus. In this cohort, only TCR beta chains were sequenced, and detectable features were limited by the absence of alpha or paired-chain data. In a later analysis, 16,951 TCR beta sequences were associated with specific HLA alleles at a false discovery rate of 0.05. When HLA alleles, especially DR and DQ, strongly co-occurred, TCR associations were difficult to assign to individual alleles. Cytomegalovirus status was reported to be diagnosed by the classifier with high specificity and sensitivity in both the original and validation cohorts. The sequencing pipeline was judged likely to have produced a cluster of highly shared sequence variants as a technical artifact. Because counts were too low, around 17 rarely observed V segments, including chromosome 9 orphons, were left out of the earlier analysis of some 640 of the donors. A later analysis found that most CMV-associated TCR beta chains appeared HLA-restricted, with HLA associations seemingly driven largely by CMV exposure. A further reported finding was that TCR beta sequences accurately predicted the HLA-A and HLA-B alleles for most subjects in the first cohort. Most TCR sequences were seen in very few donors, while some public TCRs were found in many individuals. In a later genetic analysis, fewer N-insertions in productive TCRs were reported among donors in an Asian-associated ancestry cluster than the approximately 670-donor mean. A later analysis found that TCR association rates varied across HLA loci, with DRB1 alleles showing the most associated TCRs and HLA-C alleles the fewest. Roughly uniform sequencing depth across donors was assumed in presence/absence analyses, although this assumption may not hold. The study gave a list of roughly 150 TCR beta chains associated with cytomegalovirus. It was suggested by the authors that the approach could potentially be generalized to other disease states and immunological phenotypes. Compared with equally common non-associated chains, HLA-associated TCR beta chains in a later analysis were more clonally expanded and had lower generation probabilities. In vitro tests confirmed that three of the cytomegalovirus-associated TCR beta chains recognize cytomegalovirus antigens. HLA typing was unavailable for some donors at each locus, so association tests used only the typed subset. Correlated functional status among segregating V segments might be attributable to linkage disequilibrium, but an unknown experimental factor could not be ruled out. An association between a missense DCLRE1C variant and V-gene and J-gene trimming of TCR beta chains was found in a later genetic analysis and replicated in an independent cohort. An earlier analysis of approximately 540 of the donors showed that most TCR beta V segments appeared in productive rearrangements either about 87% or about 30% of the time, which broadly matched IMGT annotations. The only immune exposure information available for the cohort was CMV serostatus. Some IMGT-functional V segments, including TRBV6-2 and TRBV6-3, could not be distinguished by the 87-base-pair reads and were therefore excluded.

Library prep was done by the immunoSEQ multiplex PCR assay. For the multiplex PCR, a mixture combining 60 forward primers for TCR Vbeta segments and 13 reverse primers for TCR Jbeta segments was used. The CDR3 region of rearranged TCR beta genes was amplified from genomic DNA by a multiplex PCR assay. On the Illumina HiSeq System, the amplified TCR beta libraries were sequenced as 87-base-pair reads. The paper's processing steps were these. In a later analysis, tens of millions of unique TCR beta chains were counted across the 650 to 750 repertoires, and around 10 million of these chains were shared by at least two donors. To remove PCR and sequencing errors, raw reads were error-corrected and collapsed into unique sequences using a nearest-neighbor algorithm that merged closely related sequences. To assign V, D and J gene segments, CDR3 sequences were aligned to IMGT reference sequences. For a sequence to be retained, at least a six-nucleotide match to both a V gene segment and a J gene segment was required. Rearrangements were classified as productive when the CDR3 lacked stop codons and remained in frame with V and J, and all other rearrangements were classified as non-productive. Following IMGT convention, CDR3 was defined as the stretch from the second conserved V-encoded cysteine up to the conserved J-encoded phenylalanine. Sequences without an unambiguous match to a single V gene segment were excluded from the earlier analysis of about 600 of the donors. An earlier analysis of over 450 of the donors classified V segments as functional when productive rearrangements were above 56.7% and as segregating when the standard deviation between donors was above 5%. A statistical classification framework was developed to diagnose cytomegalovirus status using the catalog of TCR beta chain sequences. In a later analysis, V and J genes were assigned by comparing TCR nucleotide sequences against IMGT/GENE-DB human TR gene sequences. A later analysis assigned CDR3 sequences and most-parsimonious VDJ recombination scenarios with the TCRdist pipeline. In a later analysis, every TCR beta chain was defined by the combination of its CDR3 amino acid sequence and its V-gene family, and reads without a unique V-gene family were dropped. To address suspected cross-contamination and a sequencing artifact, a later analysis removed a few hundred highly shared, low-generation-probability nucleotide sequences. In a later analysis, a clonal expansion index for each public chain was calculated from normalized within-repertoire ranks of inferred template counts. Generation probabilities in a later analysis came from a VDJ recombination model fitted to out-of-frame rearrangements, and those results were checked against IGoR. In a later analysis, hypergeometric tests were used to score TCR-TCR, TCR-HLA and TCR-CMV co-occurrence, with a repertoire-size bias correction applied to TCR pairs. A later analysis estimated false discovery rates by permuting HLA or CMV assignments 20 times. In a later analysis, co-occurring TCRs were grouped using DBSCAN, and TCRdist sequence similarity was added for clustering within HLA-allele-positive subsets. Co-occurrence clustering excluded repertoires with fewer than 30,000 or more than 120,000 public chains, plus five with anomalous nucleotide sharing. TCRdb took this table from immuneACCESS and kept in-frame rearrangements with V and J called. Such tables lack part of the clones; where checked against another copy, unresolved V genes explain under half of the gap, and the rest is unexplained. That table gives V, J and clone size, and the DNA gave D and trimming. This sample holds about 180,000 clones; around 82% were observed only once. The biggest ten clones account for around 2.4% of the sample.

The germline V gene yields SGHTA for CDR1 and FQGNSA for CDR2. The CDR3 goes from the cysteine to the phenylalanine over 19 residues. Only the CDR3 region is kept as DNA, spanning 57 bases read in frame from base 1. V lost 0 bases and J lost 5 bases, and the count of bases not matched to a germline gene is 14. The V gene is TRBV7-2 and the J gene is TRBJ2-5, with 11 bases matching TRBD2. The material sequenced was PBMCs. The TCR sequence derives from a man in his 60s in good health and CMV-seronegative. The DNA is as follows: TGTGCCAGCAGCTTAGCATCCTGGACTAGCGGGTCGGGTGGGGAGACCCAGTACTTC. It encodes CASSLASWTSGSGGETQYF. Joined to the reference TRBV7-2 and TRBJ2-5 proteins, this CDR3 gives the full variable domain: GAGVSQSPSNKVTEKGKDVELRCDPISGHTALYWYRQSLGQGLEFLIYFQGNSAPDKSGLPSDRFSAERTGGSVSTLTIQRTQQEDSAVYLCASSLASWTSGSGGETQYFGPGTRLLVL.